This TCR beta chain was obtained from a study of blood T cell repertoires in COVID-19. This clone was seen more than once but under ten times. Sequencing used immunoSEQ multiplex PCR; TCRdb keeps in-frame clones, though not all of them. The table records a few hundred thousand clones, about 89% of them present only once. Germline-derived CDR1 and CDR2 are LGHNA and YNFKEQ. V was clipped by 4 bases and J by 7 bases, with 13 bases between them. There are 13 residues in the CDR3. The V call is TRBV4-2, the J call TRBJ1-1; D gene unclear. Sample: peripheral blood. The clonotype originates from a man aged 45 to 65 with acute or convalescent COVID-19. This CDR3 is CASSPGLPGEAFF. As DNA, the CDR3 is TGTGCCAGCAGCCCAGGACTCCCCGGTGAAGCTTTCTTT.